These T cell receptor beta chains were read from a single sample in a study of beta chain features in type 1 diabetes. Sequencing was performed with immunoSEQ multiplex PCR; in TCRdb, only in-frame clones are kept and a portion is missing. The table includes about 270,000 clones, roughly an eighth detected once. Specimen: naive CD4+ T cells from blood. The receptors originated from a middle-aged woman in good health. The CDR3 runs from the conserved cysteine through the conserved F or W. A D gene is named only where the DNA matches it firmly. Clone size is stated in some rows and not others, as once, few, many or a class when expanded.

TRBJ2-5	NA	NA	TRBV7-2	CASSLGPVQETQYF	TGTGCCAGCAGCTTAGGTCCGGTACAAGAGACCCAGTACTTC
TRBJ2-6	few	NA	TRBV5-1	CASTRTASPGANVLTF	TGCGCCAGCACCAGGACAGCCTCCCCTGGGGCCAACGTCCTGACTTTC
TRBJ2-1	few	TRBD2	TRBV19	CASSISGGAGFRQFF	TGTGCCAGTAGTATATCGGGGGGGGCGGGGTTCCGGCAGTTCTTC
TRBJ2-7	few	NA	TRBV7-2	CASSRRTHEQYF	TGTGCCAGCAGCCGGAGAACTCACGAGCAGTACTTC
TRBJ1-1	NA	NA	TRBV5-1	CASSLVPAEAFF	TGCGCCAGCAGCTTGGTTCCGGCTGAAGCTTTCTTT
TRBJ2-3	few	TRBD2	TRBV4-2	CASSQDRGSGGQAQHTQYF	TGTGCCAGCAGCCAAGATCGGGGGAGCGGGGGCCAGGCCCAGCATACGCAGTATTTT
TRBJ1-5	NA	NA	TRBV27	CASGTRAQGNQPQHF	TGTGCCAGCGGGACACGAGCTCAGGGCAATCAGCCCCAGCATTTT
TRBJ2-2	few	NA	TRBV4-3	CASSQGLMNTGELFF	TGCGCCAGCAGCCAAGGACTAATGAACACCGGGGAGCTGTTTTTT
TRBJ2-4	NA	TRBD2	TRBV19	CASSMFGLAGGVAKNIQYF	TGTGCCAGTAGTATGTTCGGACTAGCGGGGGGGGTAGCCAAAAACATTCAGTACTTC
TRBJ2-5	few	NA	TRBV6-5	CASSYRRGQETQYF	TGTGCCAGCAGTTACCGGCGGGGACAAGAGACCCAGTACTTC
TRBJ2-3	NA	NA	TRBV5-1	CASSPGTATDTQYF	TGCGCCAGCAGCCCCGGGACTGCCACAGATACGCAGTATTTT
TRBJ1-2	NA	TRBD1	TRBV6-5	CASSTETGRLDGYTF	TGTGCCAGCAGTACTGAGACAGGGCGACTGGATGGCTACACCTTC
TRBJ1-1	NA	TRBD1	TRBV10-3	CAISAFQGANTEAFF	TGTGCCATCAGTGCTTTTCAGGGGGCGAACACTGAAGCTTTCTTT
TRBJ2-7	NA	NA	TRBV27	CAAADGGTTYEQYF	TGTGCCGCTGCCGACGGGGGTACAACCTACGAGCAGTACTTC
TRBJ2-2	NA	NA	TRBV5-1	CASSLGAVGTGELFF	TGCGCCAGCAGCTTGGGAGCGGTGGGCACCGGGGAGCTGTTTTTT
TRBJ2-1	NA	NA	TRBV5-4	CASSFPRSSYNEQFF	TGTGCCAGCAGCTTCCCTCGGAGCTCCTACAATGAGCAGTTCTTC
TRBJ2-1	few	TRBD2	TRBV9	CASSVGSSGGASYNEQFF	TGTGCCAGCAGCGTAGGCTCTAGCGGGGGGGCCTCCTACAATGAGCAGTTCTTC
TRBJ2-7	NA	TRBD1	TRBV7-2	CASSVRQGSNYEQYF	TGTGCCAGCAGCGTTAGACAGGGGAGCAACTACGAGCAGTACTTC
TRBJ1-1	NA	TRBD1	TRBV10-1	CASSGQGNTEAFF	TGCGCCAGCAGTGGACAGGGGAACACTGAAGCTTTCTTT
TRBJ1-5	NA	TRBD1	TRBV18	CASSPRTGGDQPQHF	TGTGCCAGCTCACCACGTACAGGGGGGGATCAGCCCCAGCATTTT
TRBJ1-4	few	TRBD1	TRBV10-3	CAISDYRDRLFF	TGTGCCATCAGTGACTACCGGGACAGGTTGTTTTTT
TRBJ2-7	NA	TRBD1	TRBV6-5	CASSPQGAREQYF	TGTGCCAGCAGCCCACAGGGGGCGAGAGAGCAGTACTTC
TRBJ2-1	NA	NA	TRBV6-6	CASSPAVFEQFF	TGTGCCAGCAGCCCTGCAGTTTTTGAGCAGTTCTTC
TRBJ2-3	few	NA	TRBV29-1	CSARAGTGSTDTQYF	TGCAGCGCGCGAGCCGGGACTGGAAGCACAGATACGCAGTATTTT
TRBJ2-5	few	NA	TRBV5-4	CASSLALRETQYF	TGTGCCAGCAGCTTGGCCCTGAGGGAGACCCAGTACTTC
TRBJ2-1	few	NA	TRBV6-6	CASSNRGLDNEQFF	TGTGCCAGCAGTAACAGGGGACTAGACAATGAGCAGTTCTTC
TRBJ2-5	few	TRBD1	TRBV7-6	CASSLVPQGARETQYF	TGTGCCAGCAGCTTAGTTCCACAGGGGGCCCGGGAGACCCAGTACTTC
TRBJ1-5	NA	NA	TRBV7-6	CASIMDSRSRSNQPQHF	TGTGCCAGCATCATGGATTCGAGGTCTCGAAGCAATCAGCCCCAGCATTTT
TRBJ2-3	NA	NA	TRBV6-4	CASSVSTTGSTDTQYF	TGTGCCAGCAGTGTCTCAACGACGGGAAGCACAGATACGCAGTATTTT
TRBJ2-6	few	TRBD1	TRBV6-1	CASSGHRGKGAGANVLTF	TGTGCCAGCAGTGGCCACAGGGGAAAGGGGGCTGGGGCCAACGTCCTGACTTTC
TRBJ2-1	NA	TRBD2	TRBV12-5	CASGLGLAAYNEQFF	TGTGCTAGTGGTTTGGGACTAGCGGCCTACAATGAGCAGTTCTTC
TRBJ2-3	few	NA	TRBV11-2	CASSLALGAGDTQYF	TGTGCCAGCAGCTTAGCGTTGGGGGCGGGAGATACGCAGTATTTT
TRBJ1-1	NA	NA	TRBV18	CASSPRELEEAFF	TGTGCCAGCTCACCAAGAGAGTTAGAGGAAGCTTTCTTT
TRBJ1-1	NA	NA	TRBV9	CASSVGHPNTEAFF	TGTGCCAGCAGCGTTGGACACCCGAACACTGAAGCTTTCTTT
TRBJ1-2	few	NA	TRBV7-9	CASSPGVDSAVEAYGYTF	TGTGCCAGCAGCCCAGGGGTGGACAGCGCAGTAGAGGCGTATGGCTACACCTTC
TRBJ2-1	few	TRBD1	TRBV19	CASRTRTGLYNEQFF	TGTGCCAGTAGAACCCGGACAGGCCTCTACAATGAGCAGTTCTTC
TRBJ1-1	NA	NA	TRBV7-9	CASSLGWRTEAFF	TGTGCCAGCAGCTTAGGTTGGAGGACTGAAGCTTTCTTT
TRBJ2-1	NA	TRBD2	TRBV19	CASNGLASTAEQFF	TGTGCCAGTAACGGACTAGCATCGACCGCTGAGCAGTTCTTC
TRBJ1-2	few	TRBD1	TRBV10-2	CASSAWQGGYGYTF	TGCGCCAGCAGTGCCTGGCAGGGGGGCTATGGCTACACCTTC
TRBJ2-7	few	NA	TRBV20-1	CSARDRETQYF	TGCAGTGCTAGAGACCGGGAAACGCAGTACTTC
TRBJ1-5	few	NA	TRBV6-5	CASRAGYSNQPQHF	TGTGCCAGCAGAGCAGGGTATAGCAATCAGCCCCAGCATTTT
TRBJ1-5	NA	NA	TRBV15	CATSRDRGTNQPQHF	TGTGCCACCAGCAGAGATAGGGGTACCAATCAGCCCCAGCATTTT
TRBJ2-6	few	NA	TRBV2	CASSPWTALSSGANVLTF	TGTGCCAGCAGTCCCTGGACAGCCCTCAGCTCTGGGGCCAACGTCCTGACTTTC
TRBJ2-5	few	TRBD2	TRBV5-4	CASSRTSGGQQTQYF	TGTGCCAGCAGCCGGACTAGCGGGGGACAGCAGACCCAGTACTTC
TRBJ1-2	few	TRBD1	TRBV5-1	CASSLALQSRTGAEGYTF	TGCGCCAGCAGCTTGGCCCTCCAGTCGCGGACAGGGGCGGAAGGCTACACCTTC
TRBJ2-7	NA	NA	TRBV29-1	CSVGHDSYEQYF	TGCAGCGTAGGACACGACTCCTACGAGCAGTACTTC
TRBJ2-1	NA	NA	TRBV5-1	CASSPYVGEGQQFF	TGCGCCAGCAGCCCCTATGTCGGGGAAGGTCAGCAGTTCTTC
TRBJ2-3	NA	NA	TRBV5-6	CASSLALTGVRDTQYF	TGTGCCAGCAGCCTGGCGCTAACGGGGGTTCGAGATACGCAGTATTTT
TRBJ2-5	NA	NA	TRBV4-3	CASSQEALTTQETQYF	TGCGCCAGCAGCCAAGAAGCCCTGACAACTCAAGAGACCCAGTACTTC
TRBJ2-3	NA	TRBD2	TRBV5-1	CASSSGGGADTQYF	TGCGCCAGCAGCTCGGGCGGGGGGGCAGATACGCAGTATTTT
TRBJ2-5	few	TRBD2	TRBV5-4	CASSLSLADQETQYF	TGTGCCAGCAGCTTATCACTAGCGGACCAAGAGACCCAGTACTTC